These 27 T cell receptor beta chains originate from one sample sequenced in a study of control samples from healthy donors and cancer patients. Measured with immunoSEQ multiplex PCR; TCRdb has only the in-frame clones, and not every one. The sample lists approximately 150,000 clones; over 85% were seen once. The sample comprised blood. These receptors were taken from a man between 18 and 35 years old in good health.

This chain joins TRBV4-1 and TRBJ1-5; TRBD1 might be the D (5 bases). The V end lost 1 base, the J end lost 7 bases, and 11 bases lay between the germline ends. From germline, CDR1 is MGHRA and CDR2 YSYEKL. This CDR3 comprises 14 residues. The CDR3: CASSQGQFEQPQHF. CDR3 in DNA: TGCGCCAGCAGCCAAGGACAGTTTGAACAGCCCCAGCATTTT.

This clone was picked up one time. The chain carries TRBV19 and TRBJ2-3, with 13 bases that match TRBD2. The V segment lost 3 bases and the J segment 1 base; nucleotides outside the gene matches: 7. Germline V gene sequence: CDR1 LNHDA, CDR2 SQIVND (reference sequence). The CDR3 is 18 residues long. This CDR3 reads CASSITTSGRRGTDTQYF. The CDR3 DNA reads TGTGCCAGTAGTATCACGACTAGCGGGAGGCGAGGCACAGATACGCAGTATTTT.

The rearrangement links TRBV5-6 to TRBJ2-7; tentative D call: TRBD2 (6 bases). Trimming removed 6 bases from V and 0 bases from J, with 16 bases in between. The germline V gene has CDR1 SGHDT and CDR2 YYEEEE. There are 15 residues in the CDR3. For the CDR3, the DNA is TGTGCCAGCACCTACTGGGGGGTAAGCTCCTACGAGCAGTACTTC. Its protein product is CASTYWGVSSYEQYF.

The J gene is TRBJ2-1, the V gene TRBV5-4; D gene uncertain. Germline loops: CDR1 SGHNT, CDR2 YYREEE (reference sequence). V was cut by 1 base and J by 5 bases, with 10 bases left in between. The CDR3 loop spans 14 amino acids. Here the CDR3 reads CASSLWDSNNEQFF. The CDR3 nucleotides read TGTGCCAGCAGCTTGTGGGATTCGAACAATGAGCAGTTCTTC.

Written as DNA, the CDR3 is TGCGCCAGCACCGAAGGCCAAGCGGGAGCCAATGAGCAGTTCTTC. Translating it yields CASTEGQAGANEQFF. The genes are TRBV5-1 and TRBJ2-1; 8 bases agree with TRBD2. The CDR3 has 15 residues. After removal of 6 bases from V and 6 bases from J, the junction contained 11 bases not matched to a gene. Germline V gives CDR1 SGHRS, CDR2 YFSETQ.

The chain combines TRBV7-6 with TRBJ2-1; the match to TRBD2 covers 7 bases. CDR3 length equals 15 residues. Germline V lookup: CDR1 SGHVS, CDR2 FNYEAQ. J lost 4 bases, V lost 2 bases, and 5 bases had no gene match. The CDR3 DNA reads TGTGCCAGCAGCTTAAATGGCGGGGGTTACAATGAGCAGTTCTTC. Protein product: CASSLNGGGYNEQFF.

The rearrangement links TRBV7-3 to TRBJ2-1, with 10 positions matching TRBD2. The V gene end was trimmed by 5 bases and the J gene end by 8 bases; junction bases not matched to a gene: 12. CDR1 and CDR2 (germline): SGHTA, FQGTGA. The CDR3 length is 16 residues. The CDR3 DNA reads as TGTGCCAGCAGCCCCGAAACGGCTAGCGGGAGTGATGAGCAGTTCTTC. It yields the protein CASSPETASGSDEQFF.

The rearrangement uses TRBV3-1 (or the pseudogene TRBV3-2) and TRBJ1-1; TRBD1 matches at 7 bases. Germline CDR1 LGHDT, CDR2 YNNKEL (reference sequence). Unmatched junction bases numbered 6, after V lost 2 bases and J lost 6 bases. This CDR3 comprises 14 residues. The CDR3 is CASSQPGGLSEAFF. The CDR3 coding sequence is TGTGCCAGCAGCCAACCAGGGGGGCTATCTGAAGCTTTCTTT.

V and J are TRBV6-1 and TRBJ2-7, with D perhaps matching TRBD1 (6 bases). Germline V gene lookup returns CDR1 MNHNS and CDR2 SASEGT. This CDR3 contains 13 residues. Trimming stripped 3 bases from V and 3 bases from J, with 9 bases between. Here the CDR3 DNA reads TGTGCCAGCAGTGAGACAGGTGACTACGAGCAGTACTTC. It codes for CASSETGDYEQYF.

The sample holds one count of this clone. CDR3 sequence (DNA): TGCAGTGCTAGTATCGGGGTAGCGGGAGTAGTAGATACGCAGTATTTT. The encoded protein is CSASIGVAGVVDTQYF. The chain couples TRBV20-1 to TRBJ2-3; TRBD2 matches 9 bases. V gave up 3 bases and J gave up 5 bases; unmatched junction bases: 12. The CDR3 has 16 amino acids. Germline lookup yields CDR1 DFQATT and CDR2 SNEGSKA (reference sequence).

V and J are TRBV10-2 and TRBJ1-1; D remains ambiguous. The V gene's germline CDR1 is WSHSY and CDR2 SAAADI. V lost 7 bases, J lost 1 base, and 13 bases lay in between. This CDR3 spans 14 amino acids. The CDR3, as DNA: TGCGCCAGCATACGTCGGGAGGGGAACACTGAAGCTTTCTTT. Residues: CASIRREGNTEAFF.

The chain couples TRBV27 to TRBJ1-5; D perhaps matches TRBD1 (5 bases). CDR3 length equals 12 residues. In germline, CDR1 is MNHEY, CDR2 SMNVEV (reference sequence). The germline V and J ends were trimmed by 8 bases and 3 bases, with 8 bases remaining between them. The CDR3 region has the DNA TGTGCCAGCCGGGGCCCCAATCAGCCCCAGCATTTT. Residues: CASRGPNQPQHF.

The chain uses TRBV15 and TRBJ1-5; D is unresolved. V was pared by 0 bases and J by 9 bases, with 9 bases between. The CDR3 totals 13 residues. CDR1 and CDR2 (germline): LNHNV, YYDKDF (reference sequence). CDR3 loop: CATSREGGMPQHF. The CDR3, as DNA: TGTGCCACCAGCAGAGAGGGAGGAATGCCCCAGCATTTT.

This clone showed up just a few times. The chain combines TRBV13 with TRBJ2-4; 10 nucleotides agree with TRBD1. Germline trimming cut 5 bases from V and 6 bases from J; bases unmatched to any gene: 16. CDR3 size: 18 residues. The germline CDR1 and CDR2 sequences are PRHDT and FYEKMQ (reference sequence). The CDR3 region has the DNA TGTGCCAGCAGCCCAACCGGGACAGGGGATTTGGGTAGAAACATTCAGTACTTC. It is translated as CASSPTGTGDLGRNIQYF.

The chain carries TRBV28 and TRBJ2-1; either TRBD1 or TRBD2 may fit D (6 bases each). The V gene's germline CDR1 is MDHEN and CDR2 SYDVKM. The CDR3 is made up of 18 amino acids. With 5 bases removed from V and 0 bases from J, the gap between germline ends came to 20 bases. CDR3 sequence reads: CASSGGGQPLNSYNEQFF. The DNA of the CDR3 is TGTGCCAGCAGTGGGGGAGGACAGCCCCTAAACTCCTACAATGAGCAGTTCTTC.

The chain couples TRBV7-2 to TRBJ2-1, with 9 bases lining up with TRBD1. From germline, CDR1 is SGHTA and CDR2 FQGNSA. This CDR3 spans 16 amino acids. V gave up 5 bases and J gave up 3 bases; unmatched junction bases: 8. CDR3 DNA: TGTGCCAGCAGCAGGGACAGGGCAGGGTTCTACAATGAGCAGTTCTTC. Residues: CASSRDRAGFYNEQFF.

The rearrangement uses TRBV5-4 and TRBJ2-1, with unresolved D. CDR1 and CDR2 (germline): SGHNT, YYREEE (reference sequence). The CDR3 loop spans 13 amino acids. Trimming removed 0 bases from V and 4 bases from J, with 5 bases in between. The CDR3 coding sequence is TGTGCCAGCAGCTTGGGACTGTACAATGAGCAGTTCTTC. Amino acids: CASSLGLYNEQFF.

This clone has only one observation. The rearrangement joins TRBV4-3 to TRBJ2-2; 9 bases align to TRBD1. Unmatched junction bases numbered 3, after V lost 1 base and J lost 6 bases. This CDR3 contains 15 residues. Germline V CDR1 and CDR2: LGHNA, YSLEER. The CDR3 bases are TGCGCCAGCAGCCAAGGGACAGGGGCTCCCGGGGAGCTGTTTTTT. Protein product: CASSQGTGAPGELFF.

The gene calls are TRBV7-2 and TRBJ2-3; D not certain. Germline V gives CDR1 SGHTA, CDR2 FQGNSA. The CDR3 length is 14 residues. Trimming took 0 bases from V and 3 from J, leaving 7 bases between them. The CDR3 DNA reads as TGTGCCAGCAGCTTAGCCCAGGTTACAGATACGCAGTATTTT. Protein sequence: CASSLAQVTDTQYF.

The J gene is TRBJ2-7, the V gene TRBV5-8; D gene unclear. Germline CDR1 SGHTS, CDR2 YDEGEE. Deletions cut 5 bases from V and 9 bases from J, with 3 bases between. This CDR3 has 8 amino acids. The CDR3 spells CASSGQYF. CDR3 DNA: TGTGCCAGCAGTGGGCAGTACTTC.

V is TRBV19 and J is TRBJ1-1; D remains unclear. The V gene's germline CDR1 is LNHDA and CDR2 SQIVND (reference sequence). V was shortened by 6 bases and J by 10 bases, with 12 bases between the two germline ends. The CDR3 contains 11 residues. The chain's CDR3 is CASRNPGGAFF. CDR3 in DNA: TGTGCCAGTAGGAATCCGGGTGGAGCTTTCTTT. The full variable domain, completed using reference TRBV19 and TRBJ1-1, is DGGITQSPKYLFRKEGQNVTLSCEQNLNHDAMYWYRQDPGQGLRLIYYSQIVNDFQKGDIAEGYSVSREKKESFPLTVTSAQKNPTAFYLCASRNPGGAFFGQGTRLTVV.

This chain connects TRBV5-1 to TRBJ2-1; TRBD2 agrees at 9 bases. Germline-derived CDR1 and CDR2 are SGHRS and YFSETQ. V lost 7 bases and J lost 9; bases outside the gene matches: 14. The CDR3 consists of 15 residues. This CDR3 reads CASLPTSGEGSEQFF. The CDR3 nucleotides are TGCGCCAGCCTTCCGACTAGCGGAGAAGGAAGTGAGCAGTTCTTC.

This clone appeared a few times. This CDR3 is CAITLTLDRRVTEAFF. Here the CDR3 DNA reads TGTGCCATCACTCTCACTCTTGACAGAAGGGTCACTGAAGCTTTCTTT. V is TRBV10-3 and J is TRBJ1-1, with a weak D call TRBD1 (5 bases). This CDR3 is 16 amino acids long. Per germline, CDR1 ENHRY and CDR2 SYGVKD. V lost 7 bases and J 4 bases, leaving 22 bases between the germline ends.

The genes are TRBV27 and TRBJ1-1; D gene ambiguous. The CDR3 totals 13 residues. The ends were cut back, 6 bases at V and 4 bases at J, with 12 bases in the middle. Per germline, CDR1 MNHEY and CDR2 SMNVEV (reference sequence). The CDR3 bases are TGTGCCAGCAGCACGGTCTGGAGCACTGAAGCTTTCTTT. Amino acids: CASSTVWSTEAFF.

The chain combines TRBV18 with TRBJ1-2, with TRBD1 matching 9 bases. J lost 4 bases, V lost 6 bases, and 6 bases had no gene match. The germline V gene encodes CDR1 KGHSH and CDR2 LQKENI. This CDR3 spans 14 amino acids. The CDR3 DNA reads TGTGCCAGCTCGCCGAGACAGGGGGTCTATGGCTACACCTTC. Amino acids: CASSPRQGVYGYTF.

V and J are TRBV19 and TRBJ2-3; a weak D match, TRBD2 (6 bases). Trimming shortened V by 1 base and J by 4 bases, and 12 bases separated the two germline ends. Germline V gene sequence: CDR1 LNHDA, CDR2 SQIVND (reference sequence). The CDR3 extends over 15 amino acids. CDR3 bases: TGTGCCAGTAGTATAGGGAGACTAGTGGCAGATACGCAGTATTTT. Translating it yields CASSIGRLVADTQYF.

This clone was observed a single time. J is TRBJ2-3 and V is TRBV19; D gene unclear. V was shortened by 10 bases and J by 5 bases, with 10 bases between the two germline ends. Germline CDR1 is LNHDA and CDR2 is SQIVND (reference sequence). The CDR3 extends over 11 amino acids. The CDR3 DNA reads TGTGCCACTTACTGGGGAGATACGCAGTATTTT. Its translation: CATYWGDTQYF.